This T cell receptor (beta chain) was sequenced for a study of shared clonotypes between healthy human individuals. Study results and caveats: Non-shared clonotypes showed lower generation probabilities than clonotypes common to all four donors.

CD45RO-negative CD8 cells positively selected for CCR7 made up the naive population, which excluded terminally differentiated effector memory CD45RA+ cells. Every contributor of samples was a Caucasian grown-up residing in Nashville, Tennessee. Sorted subsets were amplified in replicate PCRs using approximately 200 ng DNA, 30,000 to 35,000 T cell genomes. Produced via immunoSEQ multiplex PCR; TCRdb's table is partial and in-frame only. The profile shows about 2,200,000 clones, approximately 94% of them singletons. Notes on this clone: Its antigen remains unidentified.

The CDR3 totals 15 residues. Trimming shortened V by 1 base and J by 2 bases, and 11 bases separated the two germline ends. The germline V gene has CDR1 SEHNR and CDR2 FQNEAQ (reference sequence). The chain combines TRBV7-9 with TRBJ2-5; D call uncertain. The sequence was collected from a man between 18 and 29 years old in good health. Some clones in this sample may be carry-over from other donors' samples. Sequencing input: naive CD8+ T cells from PBMCs. The CDR3 protein is CASSLVAEQQETQYF. The CDR3 nucleotides are TGTGCCAGCAGCTTAGTGGCGGAACAGCAAGAGACCCAGTACTTC.